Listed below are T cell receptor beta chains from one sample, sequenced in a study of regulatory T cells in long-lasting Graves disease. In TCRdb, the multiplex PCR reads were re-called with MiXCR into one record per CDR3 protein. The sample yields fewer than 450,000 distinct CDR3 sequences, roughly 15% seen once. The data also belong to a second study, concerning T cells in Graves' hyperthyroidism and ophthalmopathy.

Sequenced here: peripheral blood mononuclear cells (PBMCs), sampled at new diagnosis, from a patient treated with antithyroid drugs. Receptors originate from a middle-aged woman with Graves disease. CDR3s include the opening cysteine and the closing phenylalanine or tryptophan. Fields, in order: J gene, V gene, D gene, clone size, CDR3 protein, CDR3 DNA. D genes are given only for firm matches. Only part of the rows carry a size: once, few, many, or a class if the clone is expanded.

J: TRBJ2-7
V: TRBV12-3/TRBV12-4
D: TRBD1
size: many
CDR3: CASSGTGSSYEQYF
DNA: TGTGCCAGCAGCGGGACAGGGAGCTCCTACGAGCAGTACTTC

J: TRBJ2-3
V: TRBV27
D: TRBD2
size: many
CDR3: CASSLTSGSSDTQYF
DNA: TGTGCCAGCAGTTTAACTAGCGGGAGTTCAGATACGCAGTATTTT

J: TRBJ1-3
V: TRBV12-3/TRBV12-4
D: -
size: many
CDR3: CASSYLSAGNTIYF
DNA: TGTGCCAGCAGTTATCTGTCCGCTGGAAACACCATATATTTT

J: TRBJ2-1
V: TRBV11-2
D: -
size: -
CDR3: CASSLVPGGRPEGEQFF
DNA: TGTGCCAGCAGCTTAGTCCCAGGGGGGCGTCCCGAGGGTGAGCAGTTCTTC

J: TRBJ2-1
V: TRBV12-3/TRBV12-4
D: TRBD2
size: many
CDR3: CASGREREDSSYNEQFF
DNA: TGTGCCAGCGGACGGGAGCGGGAGGACAGCTCCTACAATGAGCAGTTCTTC

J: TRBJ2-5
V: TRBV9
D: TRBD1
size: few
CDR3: CASSGTGAPGGTQYF
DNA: TGTGCCAGCAGCGGGACAGGGGCCCCAGGAGGGACCCAGTACTTC

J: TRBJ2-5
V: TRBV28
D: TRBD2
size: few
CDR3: CASSLGLAAGQETQYF
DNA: TGTGCCAGCAGTTTAGGACTAGCGGCAGGCCAAGAGACCCAGTACTTC

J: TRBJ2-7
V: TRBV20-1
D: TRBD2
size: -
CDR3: CSASFLAVYEQYF
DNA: TGCAGTGCTAGCTTCCTAGCGGTCTACGAGCAGTACTTC

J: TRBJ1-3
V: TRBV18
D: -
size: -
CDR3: CASSRDLSQDPNTIYF
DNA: TGTGCCAGCTCCCGGGACCTGTCGCAGGATCCAAACACCATATATTTT

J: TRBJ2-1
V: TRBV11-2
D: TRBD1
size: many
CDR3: CASSPYRGREQFF
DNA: TGTGCCAGCAGCCCCTACAGGGGGCGTGAGCAGTTCTTC

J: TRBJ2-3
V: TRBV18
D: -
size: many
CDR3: CASSPPARVGTDTQYF
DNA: TGTGCCAGCTCACCACCAGCCAGGGTGGGCACAGATACGCAGTATTTT

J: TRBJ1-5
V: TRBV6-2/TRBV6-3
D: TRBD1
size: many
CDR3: CASSYFPRVSSGTGWGNQPQHF
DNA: TGTGCCAGCAGTTACTTTCCCCGTGTCTCTTCCGGGACAGGCTGGGGCAATCAGCCCCAGCATTTT

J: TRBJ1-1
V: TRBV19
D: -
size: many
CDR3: CASSRMMNTEAFF
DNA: TGTGCCAGTAGTCGGATGATGAACACTGAAGCTTTCTTT

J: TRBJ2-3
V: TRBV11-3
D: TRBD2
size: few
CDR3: CASSLGMTSGRTDTQYF
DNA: TGTGCCAGCAGCTTAGGGATGACTAGCGGGAGAACAGATACGCAGTATTTT

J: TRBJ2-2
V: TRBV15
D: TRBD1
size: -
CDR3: CATSRQGTGELFF
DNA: TGTGCCACCAGTAGACAGGGAACCGGGGAGCTGTTTTTT

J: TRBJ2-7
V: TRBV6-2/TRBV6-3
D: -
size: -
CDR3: CASSYSWGQTAYEQYF
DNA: TGTGCCAGCAGTTACTCTTGGGGACAAACTGCCTACGAGCAGTACTTC

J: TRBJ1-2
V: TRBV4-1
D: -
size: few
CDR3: CTSSRETDNYGYTF
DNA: TGCACCAGCAGCCGCGAGACAGATAACTATGGCTACACCTTC

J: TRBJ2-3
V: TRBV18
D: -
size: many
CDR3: CASSPQTGRADTQYF
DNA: TGTGCCAGCTCACCACAAACAGGGAGAGCAGATACGCAGTATTTT

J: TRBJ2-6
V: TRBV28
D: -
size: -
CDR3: CASSFELPSGANVLTF
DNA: TGTGCCAGCAGTTTCGAACTCCCCTCTGGGGCCAACGTCCTGACTTTC

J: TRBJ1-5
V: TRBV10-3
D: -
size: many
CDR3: CAISDPMGGNQPQHF
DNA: TGTGCCATCAGTGATCCAATGGGTGGCAATCAGCCCCAGCATTTT

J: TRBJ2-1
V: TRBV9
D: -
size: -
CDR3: CASSVGLVSYNEQFF
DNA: TGTGCCAGCAGCGTAGGGCTAGTCTCCTACAATGAGCAGTTCTTC

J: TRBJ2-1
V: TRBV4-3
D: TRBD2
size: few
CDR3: CASSQDLGGRAGNEQFF
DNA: TGCGCCAGCAGCCAAGATCTGGGCGGGAGGGCCGGGAATGAGCAGTTCTTC

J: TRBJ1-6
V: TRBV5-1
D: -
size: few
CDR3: CASSPETLGNSPLHF
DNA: TGCGCCAGCAGCCCCGAGACGCTTGGTAATTCACCCCTCCACTTT

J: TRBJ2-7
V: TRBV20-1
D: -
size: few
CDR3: CSAMGSSSYEQYF
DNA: TGCAGTGCCATGGGGTCGAGCTCCTACGAGCAGTACTTC

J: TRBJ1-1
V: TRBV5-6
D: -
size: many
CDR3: CASSFIGVPEAFF
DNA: TGTGCCAGCAGCTTTATAGGGGTCCCTGAAGCTTTCTTT

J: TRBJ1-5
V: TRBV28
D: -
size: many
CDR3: CASSPPSLAQPQHF
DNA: TGTGCCAGCAGTCCTCCTAGCCTCGCTCAGCCCCAGCATTTT

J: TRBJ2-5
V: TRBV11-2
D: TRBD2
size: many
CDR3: CASSLGLSGGIEETQYF
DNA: TGTGCCAGCAGCTTAGGCCTCAGCGGGGGGATAGAGGAGACCCAGTACTTC

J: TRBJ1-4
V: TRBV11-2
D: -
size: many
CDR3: CASSLGVVNEKLFF
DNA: TGTGCCAGCAGCTTAGGGGTGGTTAATGAAAAACTGTTTTTT

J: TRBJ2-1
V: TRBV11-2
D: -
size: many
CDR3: CASSLASSLNEQFF
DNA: TGTGCCAGCAGCTTAGCCTCTTCCTTGAATGAGCAGTTCTTC

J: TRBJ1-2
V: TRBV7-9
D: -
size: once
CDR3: CASSLAQYTYGYTF
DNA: TGTGCCAGCAGCTTAGCACAGTATACCTATGGCTACACCTTC

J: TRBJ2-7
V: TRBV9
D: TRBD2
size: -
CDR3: CASSVGLAGDEQYF
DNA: TGTGCCAGCAGCGTAGGGCTAGCGGGAGACGAGCAGTACTTC

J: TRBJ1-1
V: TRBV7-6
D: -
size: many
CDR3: CASSLARQGRTEAFF
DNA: TGTGCCAGCAGCTTAGCGCGGCAGGGCAGGACTGAAGCTTTCTTT

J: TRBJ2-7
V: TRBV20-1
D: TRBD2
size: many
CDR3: CSAKKAPGLADEQYF
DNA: TGCAGTGCTAAAAAAGCGCCGGGACTAGCGGACGAGCAGTACTTC

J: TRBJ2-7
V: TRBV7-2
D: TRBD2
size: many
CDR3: CASSSFSGRALEQYF
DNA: TGTGCCAGCAGCTCATTTAGCGGGAGGGCCCTCGAGCAGTACTTC

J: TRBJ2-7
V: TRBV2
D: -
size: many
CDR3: CASSLDTAYEQYF
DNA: TGTGCCAGCAGCCTCGACACCGCCTACGAGCAGTACTTC

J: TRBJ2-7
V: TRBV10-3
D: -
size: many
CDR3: CAISESGGLGYEQYF
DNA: TGTGCCATCAGTGAGTCGGGTGGACTGGGCTACGAGCAGTACTTC

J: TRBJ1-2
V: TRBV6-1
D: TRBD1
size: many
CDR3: CASSERQGNNYGYTF
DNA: TGTGCCAGCAGTGAACGACAGGGGAATAACTATGGCTACACCTTC

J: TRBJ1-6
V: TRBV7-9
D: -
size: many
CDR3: CASSWDGDNSPLHF
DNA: TGTGCCAGCAGCTGGGACGGAGATAATTCACCCCTCCACTTT

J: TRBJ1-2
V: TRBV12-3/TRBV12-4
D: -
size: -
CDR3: CASSSGSSWYGYTF
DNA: TGTGCCAGCAGTTCCGGGTCCTCGTGGTATGGCTACACCTTC

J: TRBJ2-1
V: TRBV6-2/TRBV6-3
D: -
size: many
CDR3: CASSEKGWGSYNEQFF
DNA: TGTGCCAGCAGTGAAAAAGGCTGGGGCTCCTACAATGAGCAGTTCTTC

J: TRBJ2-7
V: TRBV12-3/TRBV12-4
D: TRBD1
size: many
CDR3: CASSSSTDRGAGEQYF
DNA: TGTGCCAGCAGCAGTTCCACGGACAGGGGAGCCGGCGAGCAGTACTTC

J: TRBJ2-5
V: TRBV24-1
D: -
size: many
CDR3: CATSDLPKEGSVRDSSPQETQYF
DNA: TGTGCCACCAGTGATTTGCCTAAAGAAGGGAGCGTACGAGACTCTTCACCCCAAGAGACCCAGTACTTC

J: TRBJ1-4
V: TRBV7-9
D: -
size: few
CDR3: CASSQRYGFGEKLFF
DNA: TGTGCCAGCAGCCAGCGTTACGGATTTGGGGAAAAACTGTTTTTT

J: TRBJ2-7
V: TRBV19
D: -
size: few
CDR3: CASSIGGLEQYF
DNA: TGTGCCAGTAGTATCGGGGGTTTGGAGCAGTACTTC

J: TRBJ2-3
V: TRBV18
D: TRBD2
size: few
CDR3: CASSPPSGSVDTQYF
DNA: TGTGCCAGCTCACCACCTAGCGGGAGCGTTGATACGCAGTATTTT

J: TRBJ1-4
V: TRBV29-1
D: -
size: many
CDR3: CSVEIWGDKNEKLFF
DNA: TGCAGCGTTGAAATCTGGGGGGATAAGAATGAAAAACTGTTTTTT

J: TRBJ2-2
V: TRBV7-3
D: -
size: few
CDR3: CASSLRGTLTGELFF
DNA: TGTGCCAGCAGCTTAAGAGGGACCTTAACCGGGGAGCTGTTTTTT

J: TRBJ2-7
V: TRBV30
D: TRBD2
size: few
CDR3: CAWAPGTTTYEQYF
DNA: TGTGCCTGGGCCCCCGGGACTACAACCTACGAGCAGTACTTC

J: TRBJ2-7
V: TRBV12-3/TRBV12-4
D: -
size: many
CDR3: CASSFSPQLRSYEQYF
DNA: TGTGCCAGCAGTTTCTCTCCCCAGCTCCGCTCCTACGAGCAGTACTTC

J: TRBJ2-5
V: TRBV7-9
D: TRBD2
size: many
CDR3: CASSSGLAEETQYF
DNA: TGTGCCAGCAGCTCGGGACTAGCGGAAGAGACCCAGTACTTC

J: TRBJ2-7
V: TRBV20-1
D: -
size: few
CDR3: CSARSQGRYEQYF
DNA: TGCAGTGCTAGGTCCCAGGGCCGCTACGAGCAGTACTTC

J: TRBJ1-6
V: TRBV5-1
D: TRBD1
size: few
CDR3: CASSPGQGRNSPLYF
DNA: TGCGCCAGCAGCCCTGGACAGGGGAGAAATTCACCCCTCTACTTT

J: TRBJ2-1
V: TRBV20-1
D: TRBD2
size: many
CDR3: CSARAAGGPSYEQFF
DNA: TGCAGTGCTAGAGCCGCGGGAGGGCCCTCCTATGAGCAGTTCTTC